Shown below are 18 T cell receptor beta chains from a single sample sequenced in a study of control samples from healthy donors and cancer patients. The repertoire was sequenced with immunoSEQ multiplex PCR; TCRdb's copy has only in-frame clones and lacks some. The sample records under 450,000 clones, 90% being singletons. Sequencing used PBMCs. These receptors all stem from a middle-aged man with head and neck cancer.

V is TRBV25-1 and J is TRBJ1-5; D possibly corresponds to TRBD1 (5 bases). The CDR3 loop spans 15 amino acids. V dropped 6 bases and J dropped 7 bases, with 19 bases sitting between them. In germline, CDR1 is MGHDK, CDR2 SYGVNS. In DNA, the CDR3 is TGTGCCAGCAGCGCAGAGCGGGGAGCAGGGCAGCCCCAGCATTTT. This codes for CASSAERGAGQPQHF.

The chain links TRBV27 to TRBJ2-5; D not resolved. Trimming removed 5 bases from V and 0 bases from J, with 1 base in between. Germline assignment: CDR1 MNHEY and CDR2 SMNVEV (reference sequence). The CDR3 contains 11 residues. The CDR3 is CASSDQETQYF. The CDR3 bases are TGTGCCAGCAGTGACCAAGAGACCCAGTACTTC.

The CDR3 is CASSWGITPSTDTQYF. In DNA, the CDR3 is TGTGCCAGCAGCTGGGGGATTACGCCGAGCACAGATACGCAGTATTTT. The chain carries TRBV11-1 and TRBJ2-3; D might be TRBD1 or TRBD2, each matching 5 bases. V lost 4 bases and J lost 0, with 14 bases in between. The CDR3 runs to 16 residues. Germline-derived CDR1 and CDR2 are SGHAT and FQDESV (reference sequence).

This clone has a single count. The chain uses TRBV6-5 and TRBJ1-2; weak D call: TRBD1 (5 bases). Germline assignment: CDR1 MNHEY and CDR2 SVGAGI. The CDR3 runs 13 residues. Trimming took 2 bases from V and 8 from J, leaving 12 bases between them. Here the CDR3 DNA reads TGTGCCAGCAGTTACGGGGGAACGGGGGGCTACACCTTC. It specifies CASSYGGTGGYTF.

This clone has only one observation. This sample also contains other DNA sequences that code for the same CDR3. The V and J genes are TRBV5-1 and TRBJ2-7, with unresolved D. Germline values: CDR1 SGHRS, CDR2 YFSETQ. Trimming took off 2 bases at V and 0 bases at J, with 6 bases between the two ends. The CDR3 spans 13 residues. CDR3 residues: CASSLGSSYEQYF. The CDR3, as DNA: TGCGCCAGCAGCTTAGGGTCCTCCTACGAGCAGTACTTC.

V is TRBV11-2 and J is TRBJ2-3; TRBD2 agrees at 7 bases. Germline loops: CDR1 SGHAT, CDR2 FQNNGV. This CDR3 has 16 amino acids. Trimming at V came to 1 base and at J to 1 base, leaving 5 bases not matched to a gene. The CDR3: CASSLAGRGGTDTQYF. The CDR3 nucleotides read TGTGCCAGCAGCTTAGCAGGTCGGGGGGGCACAGATACGCAGTATTTT.

The chain links TRBV7-8 to TRBJ1-2; TRBD1 matches at 7 bases. This CDR3 has 13 residues. Germline V gene data show CDR1 as SGHVS and CDR2 as FQNEAQ. V lost 3 bases and J lost 8; bases outside the gene matches: 6. The CDR3, as DNA: TGTGCCAGCAGCTTCGGACAGGTGCTCGGCTACACCTTC. The encoded protein is CASSFGQVLGYTF. Full variable domain (outside the CDR3, taken from reference TRBV7-8 and TRBJ1-2): GAGVSQSPRYKVAKRGQDVALRCDPISGHVSLFWYQQALGQGPEFLTYFQNEAQLDKSGLPSDRFFAERPEGSVSTLKIQRTQQEDSAVYLCASSFGQVLGYTFGSGTRLTVV.

V is TRBV5-8 and J is TRBJ1-3; 12 nucleotides align to TRBD1. The CDR3 consists of 18 residues. The germline V gene has CDR1 SGHTS and CDR2 YDEGEE. V shed 7 bases, J shed 2 bases, and the junction held 13 bases outside the gene matches. CDR3 loop: CASHHGTGGPSTGNTIYF. CDR3 DNA sequence: TGTGCCAGCCACCACGGGACAGGGGGCCCGTCGACTGGAAACACCATATATTTT.

The chain employs TRBV3-1 (or the pseudogene TRBV3-2) and TRBJ1-2; D gene uncertain. CDR3 length: 13 amino acids. V dropped 5 bases and J dropped 0 bases, with 7 bases sitting between them. Germline V gives CDR1 LGHDT, CDR2 YNNKEL (reference sequence). CDR3: CASSVQTNYGYTF. Written as DNA, the CDR3 is TGTGCCAGCAGCGTTCAAACTAACTATGGCTACACCTTC.

This clone was recorded once. CDR3 in DNA: TGTGCCAGCCCGCTAGGGGCTTCCTACAATGAGCAGTTCTTC. Translated, it gives CASPLGASYNEQFF. This chain joins TRBV7-9 and TRBJ2-1; maybe TRBD1 (5 bases). Germline loops: CDR1 SEHNR, CDR2 FQNEAQ (reference sequence). This CDR3 region has 14 residues. Trimming pared 8 bases from V and 1 base from J, leaving 12 bases between.

The chain joins TRBV19 to TRBJ2-7; no reliable D call. The CDR3 has 11 residues. CDR1 is LNHDA, CDR2 SQIVND, per germline (reference sequence). Trimming stripped 4 bases from V and 4 bases from J, with 5 bases between. The CDR3 nucleotides are TGTGCCAGTAGTACCGGATACGAGCAGTACTTC. It is translated as CASSTGYEQYF. The full variable domain, in which reference TRBV19 and TRBJ2-7 provide the parts outside the CDR3, is DGGITQSPKYLFRKEGQNVTLSCEQNLNHDAMYWYRQDPGQGLRLIYYSQIVNDFQKGDIAEGYSVSREKKESFPLTVTSAQKNPTAFYLCASSTGYEQYFGPGTRLTVT.

This clone was counted a single time. The chain is built from TRBV6-2 or TRBV6-3 and TRBJ2-1; TRBD1 matches 9 bases. Trimming took 5 bases from V and 1 from J; bases not matched to a gene: 6. Germline V lookup: CDR1 MNHEY, CDR2 SVGEGT. This CDR3 is built from 16 residues. The CDR3 is CASSLNRGPSYNEQFF. Written as DNA, the CDR3 is TGTGCCAGCAGTCTCAACAGGGGGCCTTCCTACAATGAGCAGTTCTTC.

The chain is built from TRBV19 and TRBJ2-1; TRBD1 matches 10 bases. The CDR3 loop spans 15 amino acids. CDR1 LNHDA and CDR2 SQIVND come from the germline V gene (reference sequence). The junction had 6 bases not matched to a gene; V was cut back by 5 bases and J by 5 bases. CDR3 nucleotide sequence: TGTGCCAGTAGTCCGGGACAGGGGTACCACAATGAGCAGTTCTTC. Its protein product is CASSPGQGYHNEQFF.

The V gene is TRBV19, the J gene TRBJ2-5; weak D call: TRBD2 (5 bases). CDR3 length: 14 residues. Trimming stripped 4 bases from V and 5 bases from J, with 14 bases between. Germline CDR1 is LNHDA and CDR2 is SQIVND (reference sequence). DNA of the CDR3: TGTGCCAGTAGTACTGGACTGGGGTTGGAGACCCAGTACTTC. Its translation is CASSTGLGLETQYF.

In this sample, this clone turned up once. V is TRBV11-3 and J is TRBJ2-7, with a tentative D call TRBD1 (5 bases). Germline V gives CDR1 SGHNT, CDR2 YENEEA. Trimming took off 1 base at V and 0 bases at J, with 13 bases between the two ends. The CDR3 is made up of 16 amino acids. CDR3 in DNA: TGTGCCAGCAGCTTAGGGGCCGACAGAGCCTCCTACGAGCAGTACTTC. It codes for CASSLGADRASYEQYF.

V gene TRBV6-5 combines with J gene TRBJ2-5; the match to TRBD2 covers 7 bases. The V gene's germline CDR1 is MNHEY and CDR2 SVGAGI. Germline trimming cut 8 bases from V and 1 base from J; bases unmatched to any gene: 4. CDR3 size: 13 residues. The CDR3 here is CASGRGSQETQYF. The CDR3 DNA reads as TGTGCCAGCGGGCGGGGGTCCCAAGAGACCCAGTACTTC.

This clone was recorded only once. The rearrangement links TRBV30 to TRBJ1-2, with D perhaps TRBD1 (5 bases). Germline assignment: CDR1 GTSNPN and CDR2 SVGIG (reference sequence). Trimming stripped 3 bases from V and 4 bases from J, with 15 bases between. The length of the CDR3 is 14 residues. The CDR3 spells CAWSPGPTIYGYTF. For the CDR3, the DNA is TGTGCCTGGAGCCCGGGACCCACTATCTATGGCTACACCTTC. The complete variable domain, with remaining parts taken from reference TRBV30 and TRBJ1-2, reads SQTIHQWPATLVQPVGSPLSLECTVEGTSNPNLYWYRQAAGRGLQLLFYSVGIGQISSEVPQNLSASRPQDRQFILSSKKLLLSDSGFYLCAWSPGPTIYGYTFGSGTRLTVV.

V gene TRBV24-1 combines with J gene TRBJ2-3, with 7 bases fitting TRBD2. This CDR3 is 14 amino acids long. Trimming cost V 4 bases and J 6 bases; bases outside gene matches: 6. Germline V gene data show CDR1 as KGHDR and CDR2 as SFDVKD. CDR3 nucleotide sequence: TGTGCCACCAGTGAGACGGGAGGACCGGATACGCAGTATTTT. Translated, it gives CATSETGGPDTQYF.